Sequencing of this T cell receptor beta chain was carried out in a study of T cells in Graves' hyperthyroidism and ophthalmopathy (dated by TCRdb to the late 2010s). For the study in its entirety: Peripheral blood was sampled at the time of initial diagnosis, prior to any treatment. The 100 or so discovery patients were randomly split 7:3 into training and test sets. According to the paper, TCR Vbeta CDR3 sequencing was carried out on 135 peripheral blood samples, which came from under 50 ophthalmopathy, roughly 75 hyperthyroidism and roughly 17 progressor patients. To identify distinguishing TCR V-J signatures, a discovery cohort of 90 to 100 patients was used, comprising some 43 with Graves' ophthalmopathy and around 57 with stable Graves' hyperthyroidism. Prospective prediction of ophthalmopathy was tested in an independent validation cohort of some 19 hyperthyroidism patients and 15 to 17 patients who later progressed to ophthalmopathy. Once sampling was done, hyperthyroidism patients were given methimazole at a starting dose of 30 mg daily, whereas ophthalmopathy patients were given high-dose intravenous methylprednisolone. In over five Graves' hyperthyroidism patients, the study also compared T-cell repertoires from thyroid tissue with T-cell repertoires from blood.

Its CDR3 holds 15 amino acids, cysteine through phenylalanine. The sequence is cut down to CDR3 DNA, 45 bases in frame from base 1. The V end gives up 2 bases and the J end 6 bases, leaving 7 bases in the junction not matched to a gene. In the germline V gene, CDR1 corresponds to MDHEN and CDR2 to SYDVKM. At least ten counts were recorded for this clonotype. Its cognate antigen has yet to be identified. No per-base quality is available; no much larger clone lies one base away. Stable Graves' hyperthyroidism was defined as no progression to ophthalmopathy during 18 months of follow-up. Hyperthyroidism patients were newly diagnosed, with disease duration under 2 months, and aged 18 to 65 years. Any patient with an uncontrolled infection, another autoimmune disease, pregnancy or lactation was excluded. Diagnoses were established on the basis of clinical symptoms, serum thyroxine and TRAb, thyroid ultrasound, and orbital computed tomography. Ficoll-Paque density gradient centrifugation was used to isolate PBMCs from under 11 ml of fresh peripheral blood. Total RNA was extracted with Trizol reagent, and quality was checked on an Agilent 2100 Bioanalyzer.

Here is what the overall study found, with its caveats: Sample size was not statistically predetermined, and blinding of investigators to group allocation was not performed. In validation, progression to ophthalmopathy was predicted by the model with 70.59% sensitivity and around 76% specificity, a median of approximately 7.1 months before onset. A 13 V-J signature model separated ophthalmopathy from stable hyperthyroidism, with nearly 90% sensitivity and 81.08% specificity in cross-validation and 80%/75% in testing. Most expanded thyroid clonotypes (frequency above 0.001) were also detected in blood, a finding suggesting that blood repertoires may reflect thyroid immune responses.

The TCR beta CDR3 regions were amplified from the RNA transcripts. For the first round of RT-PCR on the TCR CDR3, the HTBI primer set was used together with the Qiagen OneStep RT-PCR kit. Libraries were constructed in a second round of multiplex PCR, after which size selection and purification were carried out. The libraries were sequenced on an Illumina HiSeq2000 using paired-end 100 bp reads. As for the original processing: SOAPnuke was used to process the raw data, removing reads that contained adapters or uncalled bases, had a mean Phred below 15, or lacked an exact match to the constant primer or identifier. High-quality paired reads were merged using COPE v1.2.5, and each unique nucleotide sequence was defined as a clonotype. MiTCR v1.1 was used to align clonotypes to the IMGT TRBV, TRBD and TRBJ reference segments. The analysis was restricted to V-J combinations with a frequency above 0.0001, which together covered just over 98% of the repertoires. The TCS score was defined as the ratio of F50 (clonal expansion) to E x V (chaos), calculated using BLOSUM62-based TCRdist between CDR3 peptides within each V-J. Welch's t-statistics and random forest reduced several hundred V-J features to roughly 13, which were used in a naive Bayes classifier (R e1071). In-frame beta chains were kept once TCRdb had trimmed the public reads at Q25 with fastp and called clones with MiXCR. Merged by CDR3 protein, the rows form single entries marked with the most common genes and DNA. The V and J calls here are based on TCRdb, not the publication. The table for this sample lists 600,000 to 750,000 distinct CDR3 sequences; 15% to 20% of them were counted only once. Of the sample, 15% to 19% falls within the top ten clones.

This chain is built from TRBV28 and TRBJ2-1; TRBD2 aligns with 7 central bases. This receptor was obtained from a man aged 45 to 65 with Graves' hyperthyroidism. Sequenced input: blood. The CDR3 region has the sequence CASSLPGGLLNEQFF. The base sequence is TGTGCCAGCAGTTTACCGGGAGGACTCCTCAATGAGCAGTTCTTC.